Presented here are 16 T cell receptor beta chains from one specimen sequenced in a study of cytotoxic CD8 clonotypes in ibrutinib-treated CLL. Clones were read by immunoSEQ multiplex PCR, and TCRdb kept only the in-frame ones, dropping some. The sample lists fewer than 100,000 clones, roughly 83% occurring once. Source: PBMCs, taken after 12 months of ibrutinib treatment. Every receptor here comes from a human donor with chronic lymphocytic leukemia.

Points on this clone: Other nucleotide sequences in the sample specify the same CDR3. The chain employs TRBV27 and TRBJ2-4, with D uncertain. Germline V gives CDR1 MNHEY, CDR2 SMNVEV (reference sequence). V lost 5 bases, J lost 0 bases, and 5 bases lay in between. This CDR3 has 13 residues. CDR3 protein: CASSPLAKNIQYF. As DNA, the CDR3 is TGTGCCAGCAGTCCCCTAGCCAAAAACATTCAGTACTTC.

This chain uses TRBV18 with TRBJ1-1; no definite D call. Trimming took 4 bases from V and 4 from J, leaving 10 bases between them. The germline V gene has CDR1 KGHSH and CDR2 LQKENI. The CDR3 has 13 amino acids. The CDR3 is CASSQIRGTEAFF. Here the CDR3 DNA reads TGTGCCAGCTCACAAATCCGGGGCACTGAAGCTTTCTTT.

The chain uses TRBV5-6 and TRBJ1-4; tentatively, D is TRBD1 (5 bases). This CDR3 comprises 14 residues. Germline V CDR1 and CDR2: SGHDT, YYEEEE. The V end lost 3 bases, the J end lost 8 bases, and 14 bases lay between the germline ends. The CDR3 sequence is CASSWGFHGEKLFF. The CDR3 nucleotides are TGTGCCAGCAGCTGGGGGTTCCACGGGGAAAAACTGTTTTTT.

This clone appeared once. The chain joins TRBV7-2 to TRBJ2-2; a weak D match, TRBD2 (6 bases). This CDR3 spans 13 amino acids. Germline values: CDR1 SGHTA, CDR2 FQGNSA. V was clipped by 5 bases and J by 6 bases, with 10 bases between them. The CDR3 DNA reads TGTGCCAGCAGCCCCCTAGCGTCCGGGGAGCTGTTTTTT. This encodes CASSPLASGELFF. Combining the CDR3 with reference TRBV7-2 and TRBJ2-2 gives the whole variable domain GAGVSQSPSNKVTEKGKDVELRCDPISGHTALYWYRQSLGQGLEFLIYFQGNSAPDKSGLPSDRFSAERTGGSVSTLTIQRTQQEDSAVYLCASSPLASGELFFGEGSRLTVL.

This chain links TRBV4-1 with TRBJ1-6; D gene ambiguous. The CDR3 runs to 18 residues. Germline-derived CDR1 and CDR2 are MGHRA and YSYEKL. Deletions cut 0 bases from V and 0 bases from J, with 12 bases between. CDR3: CASSQDWVRSSYNSPLHF. CDR3 nucleotides: TGCGCCAGCAGCCAAGATTGGGTGAGGAGCTCCTATAATTCACCCCTCCACTTT.

The chain carries TRBV7-2 and TRBJ1-2, with 7 bases lining up with TRBD1. The CDR3 sequence is 15 residues long. Losses at the gene ends were 5 bases for V and 5 bases for J; bases not matched to a gene: 11. Germline assignment: CDR1 SGHTA and CDR2 FQGNSA. This CDR3 reads CASSQGGGPWYGYTF. CDR3 DNA: TGTGCCAGCAGCCAGGGAGGGGGCCCCTGGTATGGCTACACCTTC.

This clone was seen a single time. CDR3 bases: TGCGCCAGCAGACCGACAGGGGGCGTTCTCCCTGGGGCCAACGTCCTGACTTTC. Its translation: CASRPTGGVLPGANVLTF. The chain is built from TRBV10-2 and TRBJ2-6; 10 nucleotides match TRBD1. The CDR3 runs 18 residues. V was pared by 6 bases and J by 2 bases, with 10 bases of the junction left unmatched. Germline loops: CDR1 WSHSY, CDR2 SAAADI.

V is TRBV5-8 and J is TRBJ2-7; maybe TRBD1 (5 bases). Germline-derived CDR1 and CDR2 are SGHTS and YDEGEE. The ends were cut back, 4 bases at V and 2 bases at J, with 16 bases in the middle. The CDR3 consists of 15 residues. CDR3 DNA: TGTGCCAGCAGCGCCCTGCCCCAGGGTACCTACGAGCAGTACTTC. Amino acids: CASSALPQGTYEQYF.

There are a few counts of this clone. The genes are TRBV7-9 and TRBJ2-2; the D is unclear. CDR3 length: 15 residues. Germline V gene lookup returns CDR1 SEHNR and CDR2 FQNEAQ (reference sequence). Trimming took 1 base from V and 1 from J, leaving 7 bases between them. The CDR3 spells CASSLGRRNTGELFF. CDR3 sequence (DNA): TGTGCCAGCAGCTTAGGGCGGAGGAACACCGGGGAGCTGTTTTTT. The full variable domain, in which reference TRBV7-9 and TRBJ2-2 provide the parts outside the CDR3, is DTGVSQNPRHKITKRGQNVTFRCDPISEHNRLYWYRQTLGQGPEFLTYFQNEAQLEKSRLLSDRFSAERPKGSFSTLEIQRTEQGDSAMYLCASSLGRRNTGELFFGEGSRLTVL.

The CDR3 loop is CASSAQGAMGNTIYF. The CDR3 DNA reads TGTGCCAGCAGCGCACAGGGGGCGATGGGAAACACCATATATTTT. The rearrangement links TRBV9 to TRBJ1-3; 9 bases align to TRBD1. The trim removed 3 bases at V and 4 bases at J, leaving 5 bases unmatched. From germline, CDR1 is SGDLS and CDR2 YYNGEE. This CDR3 region has 15 residues.

This chain uses TRBV6-6 with TRBJ2-7; D ambiguous. V lost 0 bases, J lost 6 bases, and 9 bases lay in between. This CDR3 contains 13 residues. CDR1 and CDR2 from the germline V gene are MNHNY and SVGAGI (reference sequence). The CDR3 bases are TGTGCCAGCAGTTACTCGCTGGGCGGCGAGCAGTACTTC. This gives the protein CASSYSLGGEQYF.

This sequence joins TRBV28 and TRBJ1-5; 7 bases agree with TRBD1. CDR1 and CDR2 (germline): MDHEN, SYDVKM. V shed 6 bases and J 10 bases; nucleotides not matched to a gene: 12. CDR3 size: 14 residues. This CDR3 reads CASRRGQPTLPQHF. CDR3 nucleotides: TGTGCCAGCAGACGGGGACAGCCCACTCTTCCCCAGCATTTT. The full variable domain, completed using reference TRBV28 and TRBJ1-5, is DVKVTQSSRYLVKRTGEKVFLECVQDMDHENMFWYRQDPGLGLRLIYFSYDVKMKEKGDIPEGYSVSREKKERFSLILESASTNQTSMYLCASRRGQPTLPQHFGDGTRLSIL.

This sequence joins TRBV11-3 and TRBJ2-2; D is undetermined. This CDR3 region has 13 residues. Germline loops: CDR1 SGHNT, CDR2 YENEEA. V lost 5 bases, J lost 4 bases, and 8 bases lay in between. The CDR3 region has the DNA TGTGCCAGCAGCCCCTCCGTCACCGGGGAGCTGTTTTTT. Amino acids: CASSPSVTGELFF.

In its sample, this clone was seen a few times. This chain links TRBV7-9 with TRBJ2-3, with 7 bases matching TRBD2. Germline V gene lookup returns CDR1 SEHNR and CDR2 FQNEAQ (reference sequence). The junction had 12 bases not matched to a gene; V was cut back by 1 base and J by 5 bases. This CDR3 spans 17 amino acids. The CDR3 spells CASSLGRRESQGDTQYF. DNA for the CDR3: TGTGCCAGCAGCTTAGGCCGGCGGGAGAGCCAGGGAGATACGCAGTATTTT.

This clone has only one observation. The chain carries TRBV4-2 and TRBJ1-5; possible D gene TRBD1, 5 bases. The V end was cut by 4 bases, the J end by 7 bases, with 11 bases between. CDR3 length: 13 residues. The germline gives CDR1 LGHNA, CDR2 YNFKEQ. Written as DNA, the CDR3 is TGTGCCAGCAGCCCCACCTGGGGCCAGCCCCAGCATTTT. Translating it yields CASSPTWGQPQHF.

This sequence joins TRBV5-5 and TRBJ2-5; D unresolved. V was pared by 0 bases and J by 13 bases, with 19 bases between. Germline loops: CDR1 SGHKS, CDR2 YYEKEE (reference sequence). The CDR3 is made up of 14 amino acids. CDR3 amino acids: CASSLEVGLGPPYF. The CDR3, as DNA: TGTGCCAGCAGCTTGGAGGTGGGATTGGGTCCCCCGTACTTC. Full variable domain (rest looked up from reference TRBV5-5 and TRBJ2-5): DAGVTQSPTHLIKTRGQQVTLRCSPISGHKSVSWYQQVLGQGPQFIFQYYEKEERGRGNFPDRFSARQFPNYSSELNVNALLLGDSALYLCASSLEVGLGPPYFGPGTRLLVL.